Listed below are T cell receptor beta chains from one sample, sequenced in a study of response to subunit inactivated influenza vaccine. One entry per CDR3 protein, called by TCRdb with MiXCR from the RT-PCR reads. The table has 400,000 to 650,000 distinct CDR3 sequences, about 7.2% seen once; the top ten hold over 10%. Sequenced here: PBMCs from blood, sampled less than 30 months after vaccination. Source of these receptors: a man aged 50-75 years who received an inactivated influenza vaccine. Each CDR3 is given with its conserved first and last residue. A D gene is named only where the DNA matches it firmly. The size of a clone is reported for some rows only, either as once, few or many, or as a class for expanded clones.

TRBV20-1	.	TRBJ2-1	TRBD2	CSARVHTSGSYNEQFF	TGCAGTGCTAGAGTTCATACTAGCGGGAGCTACAATGAGCAGTTCTTC
TRBV2	.	TRBJ2-7	.	CASSEGPRGTYEQYF	TGTGCCAGCAGTGAAGGGCCCCGGGGCACCTACGAGCAGTACTTC
TRBV5-1	few	TRBJ2-2	.	CASSFERDYTGELFF	TGCGCCAGCAGCTTTGAAAGGGACTACACCGGGGAGCTGTTTTTT
TRBV27	.	TRBJ2-5	TRBD2	CASSPFLAAQETQYF	TGTGCCAGCAGTCCCTTTCTAGCGGCCCAAGAGACCCAGTACTTC
TRBV7-8	many	TRBJ2-5	TRBD1	CASSSQGDPYGTQYF	TGTGCCAGCAGCTCCCAGGGGGACCCCTACGGGACCCAGTACTTC
TRBV6-5	few	TRBJ2-5	.	CASSYEGNEETQYF	TGTGCCAGCAGTTACGAGGGAAACGAAGAGACCCAGTACTTC
TRBV18	few	TRBJ2-7	.	CASSAGQKYEQYF	TGTGCCAGCTCAGCGGGACAGAAATACGAGCAGTACTTC
TRBV7-2	many	TRBJ1-3	.	CASSLEVGNGNTIYF	TGTGCCAGCAGCTTAGAAGTGGGCAACGGAAACACCATATATTTT
TRBV12-3/TRBV12-4	few	TRBJ1-1	.	CASWTATEAFF	TGTGCCAGCTGGACAGCCACTGAAGCTTTCTTT
TRBV12-3/TRBV12-4	once	TRBJ2-5	TRBD1	CASSGGSAGGIQETQYF	TGTGCCAGCAGTGGGGGTTCAGCAGGGGGCATCCAAGAGACCCAGTACTTC
TRBV6-1	.	TRBJ2-2	TRBD1	CPSLKPGTGRTGELFF	TGTCCCAGCTTAAAGCCGGGGACAGGGAGAACCGGGGAGCTGTTTTTT
TRBV19	many	TRBJ2-1	TRBD2	CASSISGTSRNEQFF	TGTGCCAGTAGTATATCTGGGACTAGCAGGAATGAGCAGTTCTTC